This entry lists 19 T cell receptor beta chains sequenced from one sample in a study of regulatory dendritic cells for organ transplantation. Here immunoSEQ multiplex PCR was the method, and the copy in TCRdb shows in-frame clones only, minus some. The sample consists of about 29,000 clones, 80% to 85% of them appearing once. Sequencing was done on a sample of naive CD4+ T cells from blood. Subset meaning: CD45RA+ naive T cells. These receptors were taken from a human donor in good health.

The chain carries TRBV10-3 and TRBJ2-1; TRBD2 aligns across 10 bases. The V segment lost 2 bases and the J segment 5 bases; nucleotides outside the gene matches: 3. The CDR3 consists of 15 residues. Germline V gene sequence: CDR1 ENHRY, CDR2 SYGVKD. In DNA form, the CDR3 reads TGTGCCATCAGTGAGGAACTAGCGGGGAACAATGAGCAGTTCTTC. Amino acids: CAISEELAGNNEQFF.

A single count supports this clone. The V gene is TRBV18, the J gene TRBJ2-7; TRBD1 aligns across 11 bases. V lost 4 bases, J lost 3 bases, and 5 bases stayed unmatched. The CDR3 totals 15 residues. CDR1 KGHSH and CDR2 LQKENI come from the germline V gene. CDR3 coding DNA: TGTGCCAGCTCACAAGGGACAGGGGGGAACTACGAGCAGTACTTC. Amino acids: CASSQGTGGNYEQYF.

The chain recombines TRBV5-4 with TRBJ2-5, with TRBD2 matching over 11 bases. V was clipped by 4 bases and J by 4 bases; unmatched bases: 12. The CDR3 is 17 residues long. CDR1 is SGHNT, CDR2 YYREEE, per germline (reference sequence). CDR3 sequence (DNA): TGTGCCAGCAGCCAAGGCGGCCTAGCGGGGGGTGCAGAGACCCAGTACTTC. Its translation is CASSQGGLAGGAETQYF. Combining the CDR3 with reference TRBV5-4 and TRBJ2-5 gives the whole variable domain ETGVTQSPTHLIKTRGQQVTLRCSSQSGHNTVSWYQQALGQGPQFIFQYYREEENGRGNFPPRFSGLQFPNYSSELNVNALELDDSALYLCASSQGGLAGGAETQYFGPGTRLLVL.

This clone was seen once. The genes are TRBV27 and TRBJ2-3, with 10 bases fitting TRBD1. Germline V gives CDR1 MNHEY, CDR2 SMNVEV (reference sequence). The CDR3 has 17 amino acids. The J segment lost 1 base and the V segment lost 5 bases, leaving 9 bases of the junction unmatched. The CDR3 bases are TGTGCCAGCAGTCCCCGCGCCGGGACAGGGGGCACAGATACGCAGTATTTT. Protein product: CASSPRAGTGGTDTQYF.

This chain connects TRBV27 to TRBJ2-6; D gene unclear. The CDR3 consists of 16 residues. V was shortened by 5 bases and J by 0 bases, with 11 bases between the two germline ends. In germline, CDR1 is MNHEY, CDR2 SMNVEV (reference sequence). CDR3 in amino acids: CASSRLEISGANVLTF. Here the CDR3 DNA reads TGTGCCAGCAGTAGGCTGGAGATCTCTGGGGCCAACGTCCTGACTTTC.

The rearrangement joins TRBV6-1 to TRBJ2-7, with 9 bases lining up with TRBD1. The CDR3 sequence is 15 residues long. V shed 5 bases, J shed 1 base, and the junction held 6 bases outside the gene matches. The germline V gene encodes CDR1 MNHNS and CDR2 SASEGT. The CDR3 protein is CASSSDRGISYEQYF. The CDR3 region has the DNA TGTGCCAGCAGTTCGGACAGGGGAATATCCTACGAGCAGTACTTC.

The chain couples TRBV7-8 to TRBJ2-4; D possibly corresponds to TRBD2 (6 bases). The germline gives CDR1 SGHVS, CDR2 FQNEAQ. V lost 3 bases and J 3 bases, leaving 15 bases between the germline ends. The CDR3 extends over 16 amino acids. The CDR3 spells CASSFQGNGGKNIQYF. CDR3 DNA: TGTGCCAGCAGCTTTCAGGGCAACGGGGGCAAAAACATTCAGTACTTC.

The V gene is TRBV28, the J gene TRBJ1-2; D is undetermined. Trimming removed 4 bases from V and 7 bases from J, with 13 bases in between. Germline loops: CDR1 MDHEN, CDR2 SYDVKM. The CDR3 totals 13 residues. The CDR3 DNA follows: TGTGCCAGCAGTTCGGCCGTAACGGGTGGCTACACCTTC. It yields the protein CASSSAVTGGYTF.

The V and J genes are TRBV7-9 and TRBJ2-1, with D uncertain. Germline V lookup: CDR1 SEHNR, CDR2 FQNEAQ (reference sequence). Trimming pared 5 bases from V and 9 bases from J, leaving 11 bases between. This CDR3 contains 12 residues. The CDR3 sequence is CASSQEVGEQFF. CDR3 coding DNA: TGTGCCAGCAGCCAGGAAGTGGGTGAGCAGTTCTTC.

This clone was seen a single time. This chain uses TRBV5-1 with TRBJ1-3, with D unresolved. The germline V gene has CDR1 SGHRS and CDR2 YFSETQ. CDR3 length equals 16 residues. With 0 bases removed from V and 3 bases from J, the gap between germline ends came to 13 bases. CDR3 residues: CASSLESGGFGNTIYF. The CDR3 region has the DNA TGCGCCAGCAGCTTGGAATCGGGAGGTTTTGGAAACACCATATATTTT.

The chain combines TRBV2 with TRBJ2-2, with D tentatively TRBD1 (6 bases). Germline values: CDR1 SNHLY, CDR2 FYNNEI. V lost 9 bases and J 5 bases, leaving 16 bases between the germline ends. CDR3 size: 14 residues. The CDR3 bases are TGTGCCAGTAGACTACAGGGAAAGACCGGGGAGCTGTTTTTT. Translated: CASRLQGKTGELFF.

The chain joins TRBV5-1 to TRBJ2-7; TRBD1 might be the D (6 bases). V was shortened by 2 bases and J by 1 base, with 16 bases between the two germline ends. Germline V gene data show CDR1 as SGHRS and CDR2 as YFSETQ. The CDR3 sequence is 16 residues long. CDR3 loop: CASSLGGQLGSYEQYF. The CDR3 coding sequence is TGCGCCAGCAGCTTAGGAGGACAGCTTGGGTCCTACGAGCAGTACTTC.

As to this clone: A junction end diverges from the germline sequence, so it may reflect a read error. The chain combines TRBV10-3 with TRBJ1-5, with 11 bases lining up with TRBD1. There are 13 residues in the CDR3. CDR1 ENHRY and CDR2 SYGVKD come from the germline V gene. CDR3 residues: CAIMGQGDQAQHF. The CDR3 DNA reads TGTGCCATCATGGGACAGGGGGATCAGGCCCAGCATTTT.

The chain couples TRBV11-1 to TRBJ1-2; D is unclear. Germline V gene sequence: CDR1 SGHAT, CDR2 FQDESV (reference sequence). This CDR3 has 13 residues. Trimming left V 5 bases short and J 2 bases short, with 9 bases between. The CDR3 nucleotides read TGTGCCAGCAGCCAAGACGGGAACTATGGCTACACCTTC. Its protein is CASSQDGNYGYTF.

V is TRBV27 and J is TRBJ2-7; weak D call: TRBD2 (6 bases). Trimming took off 5 bases at V and 7 bases at J, with 15 bases between the two ends. The germline gives CDR1 MNHEY, CDR2 SMNVEV (reference sequence). The CDR3 totals 13 residues. CDR3 nucleotides: TGTGCCAGCAGTACCCCCGGGACTCAGGAGCAGTACTTC. It is translated as CASSTPGTQEQYF.

This clone was seen a few times. The CDR3 is CASRPLAGRPGSNEKLFF. DNA of the CDR3: TGTGCCAGCCGCCCCCTCGCGGGGCGTCCCGGATCTAATGAAAAACTGTTTTTT. The chain carries TRBV5-5 and TRBJ1-4, with D tentatively TRBD1 (5 bases). CDR1 is SGHKS and CDR2 is YYEKEE in the germline V gene (reference sequence). Between the trimmed V and J ends, which lost 7 bases and 3 bases, there was a span of 25 bases. This CDR3 has 18 residues.

V is TRBV6-5 and J is TRBJ2-3, with D possibly matching TRBD2 (7 bases). The CDR3 spans 15 residues. V was cut by 2 bases and J by 9 bases, with 18 bases left in between. The V gene's germline CDR1 is MNHEY and CDR2 SVGAGI. The chain's CDR3 is CASSYGRGRGVTQYF. CDR3 sequence (DNA): TGTGCCAGCAGTTACGGGAGGGGGAGAGGAGTCACGCAGTATTTT.

The rearrangement links TRBV7-8 to TRBJ2-3, with a tentative D call TRBD1 (5 bases). V shed 5 bases and J shed 2 bases, with 8 bases lying between them. Germline CDR1 and CDR2: SGHVS and FQNEAQ. The CDR3 is 13 amino acids. The CDR3 spells CASSRGHTDTQYF. The CDR3 coding sequence is TGTGCCAGCAGCCGCGGACACACAGATACGCAGTATTTT.

This sequence joins TRBV6-1 and TRBJ1-3, with 7 bases lining up with TRBD1. CDR3 size: 14 residues. Looked up from germline, CDR1 is MNHNS and CDR2 is SASEGT. The trim removed 7 bases at V and 3 bases at J, leaving 6 bases unmatched. CDR3 sequence: CASMHRGLGNTIYF. CDR3 sequence (DNA): TGTGCCAGCATGCATAGGGGGCTTGGAAACACCATATATTTT.